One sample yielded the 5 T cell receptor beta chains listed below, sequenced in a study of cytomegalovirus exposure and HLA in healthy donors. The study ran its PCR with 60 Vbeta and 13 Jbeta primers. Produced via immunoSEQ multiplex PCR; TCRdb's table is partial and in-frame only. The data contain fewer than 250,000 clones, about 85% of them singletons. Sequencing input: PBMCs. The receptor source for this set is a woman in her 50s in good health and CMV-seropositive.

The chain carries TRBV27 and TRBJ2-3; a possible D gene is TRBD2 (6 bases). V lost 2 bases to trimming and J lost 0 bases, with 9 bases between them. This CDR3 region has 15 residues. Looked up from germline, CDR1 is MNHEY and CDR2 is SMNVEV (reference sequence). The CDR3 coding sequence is TGTGCCAGCAGTTTAGGCGGGGATAGCACAGATACGCAGTATTTT. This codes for CASSLGGDSTDTQYF.

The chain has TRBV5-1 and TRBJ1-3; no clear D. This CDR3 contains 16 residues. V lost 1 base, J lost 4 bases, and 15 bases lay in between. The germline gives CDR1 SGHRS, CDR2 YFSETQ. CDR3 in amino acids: CASSLHRGGMGNTIYF. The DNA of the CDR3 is TGCGCCAGCAGCTTGCACCGGGGAGGCATGGGAAACACCATATATTTT.

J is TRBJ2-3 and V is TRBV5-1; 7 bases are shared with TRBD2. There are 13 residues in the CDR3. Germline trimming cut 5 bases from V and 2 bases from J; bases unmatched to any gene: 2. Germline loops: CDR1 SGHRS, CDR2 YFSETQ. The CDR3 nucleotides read TGCGCCAGCAGGGGGGACTACACAGATACGCAGTATTTT. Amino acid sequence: CASRGDYTDTQYF.

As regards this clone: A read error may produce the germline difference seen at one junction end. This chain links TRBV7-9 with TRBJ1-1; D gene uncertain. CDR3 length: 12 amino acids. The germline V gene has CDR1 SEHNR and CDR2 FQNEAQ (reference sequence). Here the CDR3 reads CASSRGPVEVFF. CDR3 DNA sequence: TGTGCCAGCAGCCGAGGCCCGGTTGAAGTTTTCTTT. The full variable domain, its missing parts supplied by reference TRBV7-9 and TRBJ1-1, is DTGVSQNPRHKITKRGQNVTFRCDPISEHNRLYWYRQTLGQGPEFLTYFQNEAQLEKSRLLSDRFSAERPKGSFSTLEIQRTEQGDSAMYLCASSRGPVEVFFGQGTRLTVV.

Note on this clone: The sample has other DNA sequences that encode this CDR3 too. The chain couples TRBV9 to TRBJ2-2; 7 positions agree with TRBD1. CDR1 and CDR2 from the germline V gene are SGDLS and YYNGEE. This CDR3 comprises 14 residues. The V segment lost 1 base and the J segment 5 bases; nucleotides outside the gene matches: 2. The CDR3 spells CASSVSGGTGELFF. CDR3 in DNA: TGTGCCAGCAGCGTATCAGGGGGAACCGGGGAGCTGTTTTTT. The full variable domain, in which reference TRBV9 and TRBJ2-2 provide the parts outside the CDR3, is DSGVTQTPKHLITATGQRVTLRCSPRSGDLSVYWYQQSLDQGLQFLIQYYNGEERAKGNILERFSAQQFPDLHSELNLSSLELGDSALYFCASSVSGGTGELFFGEGSRLTVL.